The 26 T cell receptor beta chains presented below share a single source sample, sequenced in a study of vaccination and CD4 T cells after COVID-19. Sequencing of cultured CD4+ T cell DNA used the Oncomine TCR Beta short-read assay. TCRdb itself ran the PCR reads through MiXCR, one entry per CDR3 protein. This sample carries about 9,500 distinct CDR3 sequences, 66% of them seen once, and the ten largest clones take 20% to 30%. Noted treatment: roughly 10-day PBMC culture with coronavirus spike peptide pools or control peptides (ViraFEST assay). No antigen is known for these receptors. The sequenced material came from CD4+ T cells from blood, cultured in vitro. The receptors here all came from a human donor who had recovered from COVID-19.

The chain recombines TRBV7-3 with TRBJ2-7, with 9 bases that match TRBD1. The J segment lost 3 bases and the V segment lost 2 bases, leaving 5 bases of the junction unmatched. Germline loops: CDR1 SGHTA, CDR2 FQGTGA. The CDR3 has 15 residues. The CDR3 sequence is CASSLVGQGNYEQYF. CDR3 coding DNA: TGTGCCAGCAGCTTAGTCGGACAGGGGAACTACGAGCAGTACTTC.

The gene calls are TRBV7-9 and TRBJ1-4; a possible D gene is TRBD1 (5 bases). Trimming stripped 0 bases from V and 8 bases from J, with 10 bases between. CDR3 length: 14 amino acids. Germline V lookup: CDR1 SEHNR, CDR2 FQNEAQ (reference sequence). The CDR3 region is CASSLALGGEKLFF. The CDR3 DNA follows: TGTGCCAGCAGCTTAGCGCTCGGGGGGGAAAAACTGTTTTTT.

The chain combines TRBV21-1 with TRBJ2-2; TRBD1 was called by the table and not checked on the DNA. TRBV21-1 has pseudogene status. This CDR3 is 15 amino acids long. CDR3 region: CASSKAQAVGGELFF. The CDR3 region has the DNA TGTGCCAGCAGCAAAGCACAGGCCGTAGGCGGGGAGCTGTTTTTT.

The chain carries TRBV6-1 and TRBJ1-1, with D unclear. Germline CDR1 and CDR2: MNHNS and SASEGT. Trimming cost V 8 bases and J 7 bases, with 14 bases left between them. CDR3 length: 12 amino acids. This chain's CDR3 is CASHVLGFEAFF. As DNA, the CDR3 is TGTGCCAGCCATGTATTGGGTTTTGAAGCTTTCTTT.

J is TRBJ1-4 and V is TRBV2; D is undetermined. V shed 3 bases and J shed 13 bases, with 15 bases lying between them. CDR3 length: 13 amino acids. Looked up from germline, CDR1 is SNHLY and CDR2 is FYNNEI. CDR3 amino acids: CASSDGLGLLLFF. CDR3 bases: TGTGCCAGCAGTGATGGTCTTGGCTTGTTACTGTTTTTT.

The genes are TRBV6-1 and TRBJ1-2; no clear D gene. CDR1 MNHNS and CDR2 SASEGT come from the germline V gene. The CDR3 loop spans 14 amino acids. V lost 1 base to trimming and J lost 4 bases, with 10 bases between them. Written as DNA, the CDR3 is TGTGCCAGCAGTGAAGGTCGGAAGTCCTATGGCTACACCTTC. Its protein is CASSEGRKSYGYTF.

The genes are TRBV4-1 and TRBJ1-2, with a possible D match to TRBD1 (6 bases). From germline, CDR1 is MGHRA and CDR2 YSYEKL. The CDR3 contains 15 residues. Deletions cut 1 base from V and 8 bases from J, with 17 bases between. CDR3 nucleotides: TGCGCCAGCAGCCAAGGACAGGATTGGACTCGAGGCTACACCTTC. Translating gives CASSQGQDWTRGYTF.

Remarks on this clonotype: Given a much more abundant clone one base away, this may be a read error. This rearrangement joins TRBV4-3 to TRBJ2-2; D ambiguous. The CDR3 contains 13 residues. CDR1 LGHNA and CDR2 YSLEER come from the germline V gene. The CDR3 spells CASNQVSTGELFF. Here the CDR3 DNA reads TGCGCCAGCAACCAAGTCTCTACCGGGGAGCTGTTTTTT.

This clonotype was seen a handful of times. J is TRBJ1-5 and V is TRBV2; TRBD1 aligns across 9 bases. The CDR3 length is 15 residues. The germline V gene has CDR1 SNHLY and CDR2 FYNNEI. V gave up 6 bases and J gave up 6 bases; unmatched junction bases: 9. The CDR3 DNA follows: TGTGCCAGCAGATACGGGACAGGGTTAAGTCAGCCCCAGCATTTT. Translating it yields CASRYGTGLSQPQHF.

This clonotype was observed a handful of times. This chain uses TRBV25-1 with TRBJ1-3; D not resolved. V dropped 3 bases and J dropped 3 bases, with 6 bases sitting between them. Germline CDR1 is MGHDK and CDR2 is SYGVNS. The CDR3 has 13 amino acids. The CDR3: CASSDGSGNTIYF. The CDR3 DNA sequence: TGTGCCAGCAGTGATGGCAGTGGAAACACCATATATTTT.

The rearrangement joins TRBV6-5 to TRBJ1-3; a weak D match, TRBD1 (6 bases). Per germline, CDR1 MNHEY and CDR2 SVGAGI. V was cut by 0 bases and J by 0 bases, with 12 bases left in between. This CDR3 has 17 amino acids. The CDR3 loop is CASSYSEGVSSGNTIYF. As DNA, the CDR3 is TGTGCCAGCAGTTACTCAGAGGGGGTTAGCTCTGGAAACACCATATATTTT.

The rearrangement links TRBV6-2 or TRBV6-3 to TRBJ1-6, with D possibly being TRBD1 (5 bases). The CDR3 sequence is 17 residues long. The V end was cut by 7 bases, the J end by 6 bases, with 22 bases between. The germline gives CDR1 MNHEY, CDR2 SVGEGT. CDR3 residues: CASTNKEWGRLNSPLHF. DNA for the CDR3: TGTGCCAGCACCAATAAGGAGTGGGGACGTCTTAATTCACCCCTCCACTTT.

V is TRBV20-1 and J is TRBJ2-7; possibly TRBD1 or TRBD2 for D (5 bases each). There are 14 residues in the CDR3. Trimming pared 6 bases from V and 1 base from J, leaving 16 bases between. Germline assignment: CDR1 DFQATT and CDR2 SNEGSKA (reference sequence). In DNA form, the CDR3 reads TGCAGTGCACCCTTTGGGGGTCCTTCCTACGAGCAGTACTTC. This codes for CSAPFGGPSYEQYF.

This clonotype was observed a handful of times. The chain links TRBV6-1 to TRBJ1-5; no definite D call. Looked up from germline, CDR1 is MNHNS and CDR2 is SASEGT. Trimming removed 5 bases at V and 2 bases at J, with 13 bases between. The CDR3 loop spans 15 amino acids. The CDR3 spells CASSPAGRGNQPQHF. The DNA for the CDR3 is TGTGCCAGCAGTCCGGCGGGTCGGGGCAATCAGCCCCAGCATTTT.

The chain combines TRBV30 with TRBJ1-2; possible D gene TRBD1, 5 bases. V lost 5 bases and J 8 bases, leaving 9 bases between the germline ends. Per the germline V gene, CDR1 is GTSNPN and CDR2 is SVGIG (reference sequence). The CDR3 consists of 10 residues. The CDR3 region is CAWRRGGYTF. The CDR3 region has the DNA TGTGCCTGGCGTAGGGGAGGCTACACCTTC.

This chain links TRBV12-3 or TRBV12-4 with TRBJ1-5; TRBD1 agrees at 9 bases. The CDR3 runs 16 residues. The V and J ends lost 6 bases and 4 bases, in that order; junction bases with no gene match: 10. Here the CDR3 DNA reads TGTGCCAGCAGCCTAAACAGGGGGCCGGGAAATCAGCCCCAGCATTTT. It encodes CASSLNRGPGNQPQHF.

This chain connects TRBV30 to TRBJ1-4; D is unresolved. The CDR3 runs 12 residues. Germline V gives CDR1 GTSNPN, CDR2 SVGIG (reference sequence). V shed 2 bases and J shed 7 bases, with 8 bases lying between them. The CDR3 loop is CAWSSVGEKLFF. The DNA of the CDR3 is TGTGCCTGGAGTTCTGTGGGTGAAAAACTGTTTTTT.

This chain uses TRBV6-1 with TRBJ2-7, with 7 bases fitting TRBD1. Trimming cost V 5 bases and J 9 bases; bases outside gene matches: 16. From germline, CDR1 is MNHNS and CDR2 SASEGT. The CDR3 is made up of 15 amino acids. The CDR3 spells CASSPRQGWSAGQYF. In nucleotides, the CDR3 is TGTGCCAGCAGTCCGCGACAGGGTTGGAGCGCCGGGCAGTACTTC.

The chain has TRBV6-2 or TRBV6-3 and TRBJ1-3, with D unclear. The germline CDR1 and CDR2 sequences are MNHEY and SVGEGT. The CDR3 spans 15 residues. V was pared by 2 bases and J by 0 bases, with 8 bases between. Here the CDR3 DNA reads TGTGCCAGCAGTTACCCCAGGCTCTCTGGAAACACCATATATTTT. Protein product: CASSYPRLSGNTIYF.

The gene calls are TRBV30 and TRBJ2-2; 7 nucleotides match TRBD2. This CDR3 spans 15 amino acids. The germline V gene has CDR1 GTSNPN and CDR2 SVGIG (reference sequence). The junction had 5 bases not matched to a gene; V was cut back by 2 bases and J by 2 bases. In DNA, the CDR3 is TGTGCCTGGAGTACAGGACTAGATAACACCGGGGAGCTGTTTTTT. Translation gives CAWSTGLDNTGELFF.

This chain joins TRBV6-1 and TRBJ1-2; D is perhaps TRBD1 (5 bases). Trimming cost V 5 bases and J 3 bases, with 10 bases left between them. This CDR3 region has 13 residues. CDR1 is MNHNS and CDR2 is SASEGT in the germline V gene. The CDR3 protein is CASSTGVDYGYTF. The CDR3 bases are TGTGCCAGCAGTACGGGGGTGGACTATGGCTACACCTTC.

The CDR3 nucleotides read TGCGCCAGCAGTGATGGCGACGCAGATACGCAGTATTTT. This codes for CASSDGDADTQYF. The V gene is TRBV10-1, the J gene TRBJ2-3; D gene ambiguous. This CDR3 has 13 residues. V lost 3 bases and J 4 bases, leaving 8 bases between the germline ends. Germline V gene sequence: CDR1 WNHNN, CDR2 SYGVQD (reference sequence).

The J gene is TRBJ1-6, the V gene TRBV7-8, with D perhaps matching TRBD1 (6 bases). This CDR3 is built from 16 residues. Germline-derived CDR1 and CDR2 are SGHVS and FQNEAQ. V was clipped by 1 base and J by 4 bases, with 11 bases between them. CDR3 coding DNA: TGTGCCAGCAGCTTAGTCGGGGGGCTGTATAATTCACCCCTCCACTTT. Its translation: CASSLVGGLYNSPLHF.

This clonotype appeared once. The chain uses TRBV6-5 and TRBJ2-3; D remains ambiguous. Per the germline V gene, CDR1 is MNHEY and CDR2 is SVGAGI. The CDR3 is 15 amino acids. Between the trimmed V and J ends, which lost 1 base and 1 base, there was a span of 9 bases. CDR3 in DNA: TGTGCCAGCAGTTACTTTAGAACTGGCACAGATACGCAGTATTTT. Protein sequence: CASSYFRTGTDTQYF.

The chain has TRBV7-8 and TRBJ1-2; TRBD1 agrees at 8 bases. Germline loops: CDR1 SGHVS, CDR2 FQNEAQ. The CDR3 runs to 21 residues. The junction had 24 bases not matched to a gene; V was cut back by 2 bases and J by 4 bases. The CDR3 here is CASSLRANPSPGQGAGYGYTF. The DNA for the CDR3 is TGTGCCAGCAGCTTACGGGCTAACCCCAGCCCCGGCCAGGGGGCTGGCTATGGCTACACCTTC.

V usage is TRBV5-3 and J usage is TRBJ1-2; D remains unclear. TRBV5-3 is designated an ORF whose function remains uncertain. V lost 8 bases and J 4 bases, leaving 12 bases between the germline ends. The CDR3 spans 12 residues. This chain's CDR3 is CASSSSSYGYTF. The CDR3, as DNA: TGTGCCAGCAGTAGTAGTTCCTATGGCTACACCTTC.